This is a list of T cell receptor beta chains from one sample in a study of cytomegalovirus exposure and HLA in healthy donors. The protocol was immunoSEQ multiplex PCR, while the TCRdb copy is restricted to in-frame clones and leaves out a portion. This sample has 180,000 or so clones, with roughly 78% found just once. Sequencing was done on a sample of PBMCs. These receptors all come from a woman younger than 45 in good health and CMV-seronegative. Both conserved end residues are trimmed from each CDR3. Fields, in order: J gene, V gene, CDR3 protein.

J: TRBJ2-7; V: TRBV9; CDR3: ASSPQQGAVTEQY
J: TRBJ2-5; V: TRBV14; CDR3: ASSLRHRETQY
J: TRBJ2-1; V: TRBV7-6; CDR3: ASSYSTAVGQF
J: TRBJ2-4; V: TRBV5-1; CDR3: ASSLEQSKNIQY
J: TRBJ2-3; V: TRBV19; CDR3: ASSISGTDTQY
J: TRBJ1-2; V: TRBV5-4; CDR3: ASSLVQVQNYGYT
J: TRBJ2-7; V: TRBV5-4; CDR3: ASSIDRSSYEQY
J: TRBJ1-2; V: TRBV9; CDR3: ASSGQRVSGYT
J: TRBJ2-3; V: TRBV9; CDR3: ASSVLAGGLADTQY
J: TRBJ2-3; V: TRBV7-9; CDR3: ASSSVTSGGGTDTQY
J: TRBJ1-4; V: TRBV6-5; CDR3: ASSYWQNEKLF
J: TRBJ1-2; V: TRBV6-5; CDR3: ASSQGGWGSDGYT
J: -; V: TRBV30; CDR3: AWSVGGGFNEQY
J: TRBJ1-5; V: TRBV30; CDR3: AWSARTDQPQH
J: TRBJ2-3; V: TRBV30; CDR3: AWSRVSTDTQY